This T cell receptor (beta chain) was recorded in a study of naive and memory T cell subsets. Findings and caveats of the study: Possibly reflecting memory cells re-expressing CD45RA, a few larger clonotypes occurred in naive repertoires, especially CD8.

This clonotype showed up just a few times. What it binds is unknown. The germline V gene has CDR1 MGHRA and CDR2 YSYEKL. The V end lost 1 base, the J end lost 10 bases, and 2 bases lay between the germline ends. The CDR3 has 10 amino acids. Both TRBC1 and TRBC2 were covered by a beta constant-region primer of two equimolar oligonucleotides. Ligated cDNA was amplified by four rounds of PCR with nested alpha and beta constant-region primers and SP2. TCRdb re-analysed the UMI-ligation and nested PCR reads in MiXCR, keeping a single row per CDR3 protein. The sample holds under 150,000 distinct CDR3 sequences; roughly a fifth are singletons and the top ten take approximately 0.58%.

The sequenced sample consisted of naive CD8+ T cells from blood. The TCR originated in a human donor in good health. This chain connects TRBV4-1 to TRBJ2-1; D is ambiguous. CDR3 nucleotide sequence: TGCGCCAGCAGCCAAGGCGAGCAGTTCTTC. Amino acids: CASSQGEQFF.